The present entry profiles one T cell receptor beta chain with its context. The antigen remains unidentified. Per sorted-subset replicate PCR, input was approximately 0.2 ug DNA, representing tens of thousands of T cell genomes. Sequencing used immunoSEQ multiplex PCR; TCRdb keeps in-frame clones, though not all of them. The table records over a million clones, 75% to 80% of them present only once. The donor cohort consisted entirely of Caucasian adults residing in Nashville, Tennessee. CD45RA+ naive and CD45RA-negative memory subsets were separated from CD4+ cells. This sample is drawn from a study of shared clonotypes between healthy human individuals. Points from the study as a whole: Among a handful of donors, about 4.6% of naive CD4 clonotypes were found in common.

The CDR3 has 15 amino acids. J gave up 7 bases and V 0 bases, and 4 bases lay outside the gene matches. Germline V CDR1 and CDR2: SGHTA, FQGNSA. The receptor was isolated from a man aged 18 to 30 in good health. Some clones in this sample may be carry-over from other donors' samples. Sequencing was performed on memory CD4+ T cells from PBMCs. Subset here: CD45RA-negative fraction. The chain has TRBV7-2 and TRBJ1-2; 11 bases are a match to TRBD1. CDR3 DNA: TGTGCCAGCAGCTTAGCTCCGGGACAGGGGGTTGGCTACACCTTC. This codes for CASSLAPGQGVGYTF.